The source of this T cell receptor (beta chain) is a study of shared clonotypes between healthy human individuals. General observations from the study: Relative to memory subsets, naive subsets generally showed larger estimated richness.

Template for every sorted-subset replicate PCR totaled about 200 ng DNA, approximately 30,000 T cell genomes. Methods used by the authors: Filtering of immunoSEQ junctional sequences could not match full-length read filtering. The method was immunoSEQ multiplex PCR; TCRdb's version includes in-frame clones alone and lacks a portion of them. V and J calls and clone size come straight from that table; D and trimming were deduced from the DNA. The data hold 950,000 to 1,300,000 clones, with 70% to 80% observed a single time. Comment on this clone: The antigen is undetermined.

Naive CD4+ cells were CD45RA-selected; the remaining cells were memory. Specimen: memory CD4+ T cells sorted from blood. Subset given: CD45RA-negative fraction. This clonotype was obtained from a man aged 18 to 30 in good health.

The CDR3 spells CASSLGAWDRGLFIEQYF. CDR3 nucleotides: TGTGCCAGCAGCTTAGGGGCTTGGGACAGGGGGCTTTTTATCGAGCAGTACTTC. The J gene is TRBJ2-7, the V gene TRBV11-2; 12 nucleotides agree with TRBD1. The CDR3 length is 18 residues. Looked up from germline, CDR1 is SGHAT and CDR2 is FQNNGV. The J segment lost 6 bases and the V segment lost 1 base, leaving 13 bases of the junction unmatched.